This T cell receptor beta chain was retrieved from a study of shared clonotypes between healthy human individuals. Study context: The study used three CD4 naive, three CD4 memory, two CD8 naive and one CD8 memory plate per donor. Study results and limitations: Among non-shared clonotypes, generation probabilities were lower than among those shared by all four donors.

CDR3 length: 14 residues. V was trimmed by 8 bases and J by 1 base, leaving 11 bases between them. Germline CDR1 reads MGHRA; CDR2 reads YSYEKL. As regards this clone: Its antigen remains unidentified.

Sequenced by immunoSEQ multiplex PCR; TCRdb stores in-frame clones only, minus some. The sample holds around 1,900,000 clones, around 93% seen once. CD8 cells regarded as naive lacked CD45RO, were positively chosen for CCR7, and omitted terminally differentiated effector memory CD45RA+ cells. Donors, healthy HIV-negative adults, lacked recent acute infections or vaccinations. The receptor comes from a man between 18 and 35 years old in good health. Some clones in this sample may be carry-over from other donors' samples. V is TRBV4-1 and J is TRBJ2-2; TRBD2 might be the D (6 bases). The sequencing input was naive CD8+ T cells from PBMCs. The CDR3 protein is CASRAGGNTGELFF. Written as DNA, the CDR3 is TGCGCCAGCCGAGCGGGTGGGAACACCGGGGAGCTGTTTTTT.